A selection of T cell receptor beta chains follows, all from one sample in a study of cytomegalovirus exposure and HLA in healthy donors. This table comes from immunoSEQ multiplex PCR, and its TCRdb copy is limited to in-frame clones, with some not included. The table shows 130,000 or so clones, with approximately 72% occurring only once. The specimen sequenced was PBMCs. All receptors derive from a man younger than 35 in good health and CMV-seronegative. Both conserved end residues are part of each CDR3. A D gene is named only where the DNA matches it firmly. Size is stated for part of the rows, as once, few or many counts, or as a class when the clone is expanded.

. | TRBJ1-2 | . | TRBV5-1 | CASNPGVLAAGYTF | TGCGCCAGCAACCCAGGGGTTCTCGCTGCTGGCTACACCTTC
. | TRBJ2-3 | . | TRBV9 | CASSGKRSTDTQYF | TGTGCCAGCAGCGGAAAACGGAGCACAGATACGCAGTATTTT
. | TRBJ2-3 | . | TRBV30 | CAWSENSSTDTQYF | TGTGCCTGGAGTGAAAACTCTAGCACAGATACGCAGTATTTT
TRBD1 | TRBJ1-5 | . | TRBV6-6 | CASTGQGHQPQHF | TGTGCCAGCACCGGACAGGGACATCAGCCCCAGCATTTT
TRBD2 | TRBJ2-1 | . | TRBV13 | CASSSSTPRLAGGLYNEQFF | TGTGCCAGCAGCTCCTCCACACCCAGACTAGCGGGGGGCCTCTACAATGAGCAGTTCTTC
. | TRBJ1-3 | . | TRBV5-1 | CASSFSDGSSGNTIYF | TGCGCCAGCAGCTTTAGCGACGGATCCTCTGGAAACACCATATATTTT
TRBD1 | TRBJ1-4 | . | TRBV9 | CASSTRDSSWDNEKLFF | TGTGCCAGCAGCACCAGGGACAGTTCTTGGGATAATGAAAAACTGTTTTTT
. | TRBJ1-5 | few | TRBV28 | CASSLPGFQPQHF | TGTGCCAGCAGTTTGCCAGGATTTCAGCCCCAGCATTTT
TRBD2 | TRBJ2-7 | . | TRBV2 | CASSVTGGQGFEQYF | TGTGCCAGCAGTGTAACGGGAGGGCAAGGCTTCGAGCAGTACTTC
TRBD1 | TRBJ1-3 | . | TRBV25-1 | CASSPRQGVYGNTIYF | TGTGCCAGCAGCCCTCGACAGGGGGTCTATGGAAACACCATATATTTT
. | TRBJ1-1 | . | TRBV27 | CASSLSLASTEAFF | TGTGCCAGCAGTTTATCATTGGCCTCCACTGAAGCTTTCTTT
. | TRBJ2-7 | few | TRBV7-9 | CASSLASVSYEQYF | TGTGCCAGCAGCTTAGCCAGTGTCTCCTACGAGCAGTACTTC
TRBD1 | TRBJ1-2 | . | TRBV5-1 | CASSLLTGGVYGYTF | TGCGCCAGCAGCTTGTTGACAGGGGGCGTCTATGGCTACACCTTC
TRBD2 | TRBJ2-3 | . | TRBV6-5 | CASALGGTTDTQYF | TGTGCCAGCGCCCTCGGGGGGACCACAGATACGCAGTATTTT
. | TRBJ1-4 | once | TRBV6-1 | CASSERGGLNEKLFF | TGTGCCAGCAGTGAACGGGGGGGGCTTAATGAAAAACTGTTTTTT
. | TRBJ2-3 | . | TRBV28 | CASSGSWAGVGDTQYF | TGTGCCAGCAGTGGTAGTTGGGCAGGGGTGGGAGATACGCAGTATTTT
. | TRBJ1-3 | . | TRBV10-1 | CASSTGRGRVENTIYF | TGCGCCAGCAGTACAGGACGAGGCAGGGTTGAAAACACCATATATTTT
. | TRBJ2-7 | . | TRBV11-2 | CASSLRSTTYEQYF | TGTGCCAGCAGCTTGAGGTCCACTACCTACGAGCAGTACTTC
TRBD1 | TRBJ2-7 | few | TRBV10-2 | CASRVQGSYEQYF | TGCGCCAGCAGAGTACAGGGGTCCTACGAGCAGTACTTC
. | TRBJ2-7 | . | TRBV27 | CASSPWGLPYEQYF | TGTGCCAGCAGTCCCTGGGGACTCCCATACGAGCAGTACTTC
TRBD1 | TRBJ2-7 | . | TRBV6-5 | CASSSRQGGRGEQYF | TGTGCCAGCAGCTCACGACAGGGTGGAAGGGGCGAGCAGTACTTC
. | TRBJ2-2 | few | TRBV2 | CASRTVDRIVITGELFF | TGTGCCAGCAGGACGGTCGACAGGATCGTAATCACCGGGGAGCTGTTTTTT
TRBD1 | TRBJ2-5 | once | TRBV15 | CATSVGGGTEETQYF | TGTGCCACCAGCGTTGGGGGTGGGACAGAAGAGACCCAGTACTTC
. | TRBJ2-3 | . | TRBV6-5 | CASSYSAASTDTQYF | TGTGCCAGCAGTTACTCAGCGGCTAGCACAGATACGCAGTATTTT
TRBD1 | TRBJ1-5 | few | TRBV23-1 | CASSQDPNRGRYGQPQHF | TGCGCCAGCAGTCAAGATCCGAACAGGGGTCGGTACGGTCAGCCCCAGCATTTT
TRBD1 | TRBJ2-7 | . | TRBV18 | CASRSTGGRDEQYF | TGTGCCAGCCGGTCGACAGGGGGGAGGGACGAGCAGTACTTC
. | TRBJ2-5 | . | TRBV28 | CASSYSSYPGETQYF | TGTGCCAGCAGCTACAGCTCTTACCCAGGGGAGACCCAGTACTTC
TRBD2 | TRBJ2-3 | . | TRBV6-1 | CASTRAGARTDTQYF | TGTGCCAGCACTCGAGCGGGGGCCCGCACAGATACGCAGTATTTT
. | TRBJ1-5 | . | TRBV10-1 | CASSEGGSDQPQHF | TGCGCCAGCAGTGAGGGCGGATCGGATCAGCCCCAGCATTTT
TRBD2 | TRBJ2-3 | . | TRBV7-9 | CASSPGLADATDTQYF | TGTGCCAGCAGCCCGGGACTAGCGGACGCCACAGATACGCAGTATTTT
TRBD1 | TRBJ2-2 | few | TRBV6-5 | CASIDRGGPGELFF | TGTGCCAGCATCGACAGGGGTGGCCCCGGGGAGCTGTTTTTT
. | TRBJ2-7 | . | TRBV5-1 | CASSLEAGVYEQYF | TGCGCCAGCAGCTTGGAGGCAGGGGTCTACGAGCAGTACTTC
TRBD2 | TRBJ2-2 | few | TRBV7-3 | CATRSGGDYGELFF | TGTGCCACTAGAAGCGGGGGGGATTACGGGGAGCTGTTTTTT
. | TRBJ1-2 | . | TRBV28 | CASSPSNYGYTF | TGTGCCAGCAGCCCGAGTAACTATGGCTACACCTTC
. | TRBJ2-1 | few | TRBV7-6 | CASSLGRPTYNEQFF | TGTGCCAGCAGCTTAGGGCGGCCAACCTACAATGAGCAGTTCTTC
. | TRBJ2-7 | . | TRBV27 | CASHTGKGTYEQYF | TGTGCCAGCCACACAGGGAAGGGAACCTACGAGCAGTACTTC
. | TRBJ2-5 | few | TRBV5-1 | CASSSQGQQRETQYF | TGCGCCAGCAGCTCACAGGGTCAGCAAAGAGAGACCCAGTACTTC
. | TRBJ2-1 | . | TRBV29-1 | CSTVNRVRYNEQFF | TGCAGCACCGTCAACAGGGTACGGTACAATGAGCAGTTCTTC
TRBD2 | TRBJ2-1 | . | TRBV6-4 | CASSAGTSGGADEQFF | TGTGCCAGCAGTGCTGGGACTAGCGGGGGGGCGGATGAGCAGTTCTTC
TRBD2 | TRBJ2-3 | once | TRBV7-9 | CASSKLAGVYTQYF | TGTGCCAGCAGCAAACTAGCGGGAGTCTATACGCAGTATTTT
TRBD1 | TRBJ2-7 | few | TRBV5-1 | CASSHGTGQGYEQYF | TGCGCCAGCAGCCACGGGACAGGCCAAGGGTACGAGCAGTACTTC
. | TRBJ2-7 | . | TRBV5-1 | CASSAASYEQYF | TGCGCCAGCAGCGCGGCCTCGTACGAGCAGTACTTC
. | TRBJ2-7 | . | TRBV27 | CASRYSGTGRTYEQYF | TGTGCCAGCAGATACTCAGGGACTGGCCGAACCTACGAGCAGTACTTC
TRBD2 | TRBJ2-1 | . | TRBV5-6 | CASSLVGSGTSGVNEQFF | TGTGCCAGCAGCTTGGTGGGGTCCGGGACTAGCGGGGTCAATGAGCAGTTCTTC
TRBD1 | TRBJ2-2 | . | TRBV29-1 | CSVGQGEVTGELFF | TGCAGCGTTGGACAGGGCGAAGTAACCGGGGAGCTGTTTTTT
TRBD1 | TRBJ2-1 | . | TRBV27 | CASSAGQGINEQFF | TGTGCCAGCAGCGCGGGACAGGGGATTAATGAGCAGTTCTTC
. | TRBJ2-3 | . | TRBV19 | CASSREGTYTDTQYF | TGTGCCAGTAGTAGGGAGGGGACATACACAGATACGCAGTATTTT
. | TRBJ2-1 | . | TRBV28 | CASSHQGWAYNEQFF | TGTGCCAGCAGCCACCAGGGGTGGGCCTACAATGAGCAGTTCTTC
TRBD1 | TRBJ1-3 | . | TRBV9 | CASSTSGTAGNTIYF | TGTGCCAGCAGCACATCCGGGACAGCTGGAAACACCATATATTTT
TRBD2 | TRBJ2-7 | . | TRBV7-2 | CASSRLSSGGQSYEQYF | TGTGCCAGCAGCCGACTCTCTAGCGGGGGCCAATCCTACGAGCAGTACTTC